This TCR beta chain emerged from a study of blood T cell repertoires in COVID-19. TCRdb keeps only in-frame clones here, not all; method: immunoSEQ multiplex PCR. The sample has 400,000 to 450,000 clones, approximately 89% seen once; the top ten hold roughly an eighth. Trimming removed 5 bases at V and 4 bases at J, with 11 bases between. This CDR3 spans 13 amino acids. Sequenced: peripheral blood. The source of this sequence is a woman aged 45-65 years with COVID-19, enrolled during active disease. The rearrangement uses TRBV12-3 or TRBV12-4 and TRBJ1-2; maybe TRBD1 (5 bases). The CDR3 DNA follows: TGTGCCAGCAGTCCCAGGGTAGCCTATGGCTACACCTTC. Translated: CASSPRVAYGYTF.